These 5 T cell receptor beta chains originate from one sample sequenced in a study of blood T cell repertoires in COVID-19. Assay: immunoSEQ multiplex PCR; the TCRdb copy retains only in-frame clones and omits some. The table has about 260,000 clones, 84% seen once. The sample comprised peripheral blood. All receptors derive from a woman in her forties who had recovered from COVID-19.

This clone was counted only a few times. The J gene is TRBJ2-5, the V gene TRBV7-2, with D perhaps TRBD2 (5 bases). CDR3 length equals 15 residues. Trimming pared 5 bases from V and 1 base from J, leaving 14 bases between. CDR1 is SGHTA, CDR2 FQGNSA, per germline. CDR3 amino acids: CASSLSAAVQETQYF. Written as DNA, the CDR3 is TGTGCCAGCAGCCTGAGTGCAGCGGTCCAAGAGACCCAGTACTTC.

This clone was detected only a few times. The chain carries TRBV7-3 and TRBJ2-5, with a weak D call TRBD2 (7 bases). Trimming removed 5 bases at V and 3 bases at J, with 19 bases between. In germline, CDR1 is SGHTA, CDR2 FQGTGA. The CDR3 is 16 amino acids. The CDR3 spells CASSPMARGPKETQYF. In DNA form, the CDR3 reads TGTGCCAGCAGCCCTATGGCGCGGGGGCCTAAAGAGACCCAGTACTTC.

CDR3 sequence reads: CASSLGTGHSNQPQHF. In DNA form, the CDR3 reads TGTGCCAGCAGCTTGGGGACAGGCCATTCCAATCAGCCCCAGCATTTT. V is TRBV5-6 and J is TRBJ1-5, with 7 nucleotides matching TRBD1. There are 16 residues in the CDR3. Trimming removed 0 bases from V and 3 bases from J; junction bases left unmatched: 6. The germline V gene encodes CDR1 SGHDT and CDR2 YYEEEE.

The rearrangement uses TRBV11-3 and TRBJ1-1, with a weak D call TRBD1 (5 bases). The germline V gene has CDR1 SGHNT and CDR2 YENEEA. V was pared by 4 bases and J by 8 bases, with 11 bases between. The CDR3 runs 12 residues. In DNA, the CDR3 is TGTGCCAGCAGCTCCAGGGTCCCGGAAGCTTTCTTT. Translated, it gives CASSSRVPEAFF. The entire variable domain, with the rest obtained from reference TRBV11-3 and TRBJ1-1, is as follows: EAGVVQSPRYKIIEKKQPVAFWCNPISGHNTLYWYLQNLGQGPELLIRYENEEAVDDSQLPKDRFSAERLKGVDSTLKIQPAELGDSAVYLCASSSRVPEAFFGQGTRLTVV.

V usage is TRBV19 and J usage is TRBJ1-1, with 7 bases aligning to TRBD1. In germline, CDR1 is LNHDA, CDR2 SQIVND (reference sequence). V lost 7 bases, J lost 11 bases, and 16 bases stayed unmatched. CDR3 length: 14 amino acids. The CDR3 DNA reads TGTGCCAGTATAAAACAGGGGACTCATTCCCCCGCTTTCTTT. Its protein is CASIKQGTHSPAFF.